These 31 T cell receptor beta chains were all obtained from the same sample, sequenced in a study of glioma-infiltrating T cells. The iRepertoire nested amplicon-rescue multiplex PCR amplified TCR alpha and beta CDR3s from RNA. In TCRdb, the multiplex PCR reads were re-called with MiXCR into one record per CDR3 protein. The table shows about 9,200 distinct CDR3 sequences, with under 60% occurring only once. Input material: glioma tissue, nonneoplastic brain tissue, or PBMCs (not recorded which). All receptors come from a human donor with low-grade glioma or glioblastoma, undergoing nonglioma brain surgery, or in good health (not recorded which).

By share, this clonotype counts as medium-sized. The gene calls are TRBV20-1 and TRBJ1-1, with 7 bases lining up with TRBD1. The V gene end was trimmed by 3 bases and the J gene end by 5 bases; junction bases not matched to a gene: 6. Germline assignment: CDR1 DFQATT and CDR2 SNEGSKA (reference sequence). The CDR3 consists of 13 residues. The CDR3, as DNA: TGCAGTGCTAGTCGGGCAGGGGGAACTGAAGCTTTCTTT. Protein product: CSASRAGGTEAFF.

In this sample, this clonotype is medium-sized (0.01 to 0.1%). V is TRBV7-3 and J is TRBJ2-3, with a tentative D call TRBD2 (6 bases). Germline lookup yields CDR1 SGHTA and CDR2 FQGTGA. Trimming stripped 2 bases from V and 4 bases from J, with 10 bases between. This CDR3 comprises 14 residues. CDR3 residues: CASSLSGASDTQYF. As DNA, the CDR3 is TGTGCCAGCAGCTTATCGGGAGCATCAGATACGCAGTATTTT.

This chain uses TRBV6-9 with TRBJ2-1, with 7 nucleotides matching TRBD1. CDR3 length equals 15 residues. V was pared by 3 bases and J by 10 bases, with 12 bases of the junction left unmatched. Germline V gives CDR1 MNHGY, CDR2 SVAAGI. This CDR3 reads CASSYGEGTVREQFF. The DNA of the CDR3 is TGTGCCAGCAGTTACGGAGAAGGGACAGTCAGGGAGCAGTTCTTC.

As to this clonotype: Its ends do not fully match the called genes, so a read error is possible. The J gene is TRBJ2-7, the V gene TRBV7-2; D is uncertain. CDR1 is SGHTA and CDR2 is FQGNSA in the germline V gene. The CDR3 has 15 amino acids. The CDR3 region has the DNA TGTGCCAGCAGCTTATATCCCTCGGGTTACTACGAGAAGTACTTC. Protein product: CASSLYPSGYYEKYF.

Ten or more counts support this clonotype. The chain employs TRBV11-2 and TRBJ2-7; 9 bases line up with TRBD1. This CDR3 has 14 residues. With V trimmed by 1 base and J by 5 bases, 3 bases remained unmatched. Germline CDR1 SGHAT, CDR2 FQNNGV. The CDR3 region is CASSLVQGAHEQYF. For the CDR3, the DNA is TGTGCCAGCAGCTTAGTACAGGGGGCACACGAGCAGTACTTC. Full variable domain (missing parts from reference TRBV11-2 and TRBJ2-7): EAGVAQSPRYKIIEKRQSVAFWCNPISGHATLYWYQQILGQGPKLLIQFQNNGVVDDSQLPKDRFSAERLKGVDSTLKIQPAKLEDSAVYLCASSLVQGAHEQYFGPGTRLTVT.

This chain joins TRBV15 and TRBJ1-1; the D gene is possibly TRBD1 (5 bases). Germline-derived CDR1 and CDR2 are LNHNV and YYDKDF (reference sequence). This CDR3 contains 14 residues. Trimming pared 6 bases from V and 0 bases from J, leaving 11 bases between. This chain's CDR3 is CATRERQLNTEAFF. Written as DNA, the CDR3 is TGTGCCACCAGAGAAAGACAGCTGAACACTGAAGCTTTCTTT. The full variable domain, completed using reference TRBV15 and TRBJ1-1, is DAMVIQNPRYQVTQFGKPVTLSCSQTLNHNVMYWYQQKSSQAPKLLFHYYDKDFNNEADTPDNFQSRRPNTSFCFLDIRSPGLGDTAMYLCATRERQLNTEAFFGQGTRLTVV.

This clonotype was observed once. This rearrangement joins TRBV4-1 to TRBJ1-5; D gene unclear. This CDR3 spans 16 amino acids. Trimming removed 6 bases from V and 1 base from J, with 16 bases in between. The germline V gene has CDR1 MGHRA and CDR2 YSYEKL. The CDR3 region is CASRPIVVGSNQPQHF. CDR3 DNA sequence: TGCGCCAGCAGACCCATAGTGGTGGGAAGCAATCAGCCCCAGCATTTT.

This clonotype was seen a handful of times. V usage is TRBV4-2 and J usage is TRBJ2-3; 8 nucleotides agree with TRBD2. V gave up 4 bases and J gave up 3 bases; unmatched junction bases: 9. Germline V gene data show CDR1 as LGHNA and CDR2 as YNFKEQ. The CDR3 has 16 residues. The CDR3 DNA reads as TGTGCCAGCAGCCCTACTATAGCGGGATTGACAGATACGCAGTATTTT. Translating it yields CASSPTIAGLTDTQYF.

In this sample, this clonotype turned up many times. A much more abundant neighbour one base away suggests this may be a read error. V gene TRBV7-9 combines with J gene TRBJ1-1, with D hard to call. This CDR3 is built from 12 residues. The germline V gene encodes CDR1 SEHNR and CDR2 FQNEAQ (reference sequence). CDR3 protein: CAGSLAQTEAFF. DNA for the CDR3: TGTGCCGGCAGCTTAGCTCAGACTGAAGCTTTCTTT. Based on the CDR3 plus reference TRBV7-9 and TRBJ1-1, the full variable domain is DTGVSQNPRHKITKRGQNVTFRCDPISEHNRLYWYRQTLGQGPEFLTYFQNEAQLEKSRLLSDRFSAERPKGSFSTLEIQRTEQGDSAMYLCAGSLAQTEAFFGQGTRLTVV.

Note on this clonotype: Because it lacks the conserved phenylalanine or tryptophan at the end, this CDR3 is likely a read error. V usage is TRBV7-3 and J usage is TRBJ2-7, with D unresolved. This CDR3 contains 13 residues. CDR1 and CDR2 from the germline V gene are SGHTA and FQGTGA. The CDR3 DNA follows: TGCGCCAGCAGCTCTTGGGATGGAAACGAGCAGTACCTC. Residues: CASSSWDGNEQYL.

This clonotype ranks as medium-sized. This chain uses TRBV28 with TRBJ1-1; D gene unclear. The germline V and J ends were trimmed by 6 bases and 0 bases, with 11 bases remaining between them. CDR1 MDHEN and CDR2 SYDVKM come from the germline V gene. This CDR3 comprises 14 residues. In nucleotides, the CDR3 is TGTGCCAGCAGGCCCGGGATCATGAACACTGAAGCTTTCTTT. Residues: CASRPGIMNTEAFF.

This clonotype is termed medium-sized. The V gene is TRBV6-1, the J gene TRBJ2-4, with D maybe TRBD2 (7 bases). V was trimmed by 5 bases and J by 3 bases, leaving 14 bases between them. The CDR3 is made up of 15 amino acids. Germline V gene sequence: CDR1 MNHNS, CDR2 SASEGT. CDR3 protein: CASSLGGRDKNIQYF. DNA for the CDR3: TGTGCCAGCAGTTTAGGGGGGAGGGACAAAAACATTCAGTACTTC.

The chain links TRBV7-2 to TRBJ2-1, with 7 bases fitting TRBD1. The J segment lost 14 bases and the V segment lost 5 bases, leaving 15 bases of the junction unmatched. Germline V lookup: CDR1 SGHTA, CDR2 FQGNSA. The CDR3 loop spans 14 amino acids. The CDR3 loop reads CASSPPGQNNGKFF. CDR3 coding DNA: TGTGCCAGCAGCCCCCCGGGACAGAACAATGGGAAGTTCTTC.

This clonotype was picked up a small number of times. A read error may be the cause here, since a much bigger clone is one base away. The chain couples TRBV7-3 to TRBJ2-7, with 7 bases aligning to TRBD1. Germline V CDR1 and CDR2: SGHTA, FQGTGA. The CDR3 is 13 residues long. CDR3 in amino acids: CARSFGTAYEQYF. In nucleotides, the CDR3 is TGTGCCCGCAGCTTCGGGACAGCCTACGAGCAGTACTTC.

This clonotype has at least ten counts. This sequence joins TRBV3-1 and TRBJ2-7; D unclear. Germline lookup yields CDR1 LGHDT and CDR2 YNNKEL (reference sequence). Trimming removed 10 bases from V and 6 bases from J, with 13 bases in between. The CDR3 contains 11 residues. The CDR3 DNA reads TGTGCCATCAGTTCCGAAGGCGAGCAGTACTTC. This gives the protein CAISSEGEQYF.

A note on this clonotype: One base away lies a much larger clone, so this may be a sequencing read error. The V call is TRBV5-1, the J call TRBJ2-1; possible D gene TRBD2, 5 bases. The V end was cut by 1 base, the J end by 0 bases, with 14 bases between. The CDR3 spans 17 residues. Germline CDR1 and CDR2: SGHRS and YFSETQ. The CDR3, as DNA: TGCGCCAGCAGCTTGAGAGGGAGCGGACCCTCCTACAATGAGCAGTTCTTC. The encoded protein is CASSLRGSGPSYNEQFF.

To note about this clonotype: Compared with germline, one end of the junction differs, possibly owing to a read error. This rearrangement joins TRBV7-2 to TRBJ1-6, with no clear D. Germline V lookup: CDR1 SGHTA, CDR2 FQGNSA. This CDR3 is built from 12 residues. The CDR3 DNA sequence: TGTACCAGCAGCTTAGTAAACTCACCCCTCCACTTC. This translates into CTSSLVNSPLHF.

The chain uses TRBV12-3 or TRBV12-4 and TRBJ2-7; D perhaps matches TRBD2 (6 bases). The CDR3 is 15 amino acids. Trimming removed 3 bases from V and 5 bases from J, with 17 bases in between. CDR3 amino acids: CASSLDVAALDEQYF. CDR3 in DNA: TGTGCCAGCAGTTTGGATGTAGCGGCATTGGACGAGCAGTACTTC.

The table lists this clonotype with many counts. This chain uses TRBV5-4 with TRBJ2-3, with D perhaps TRBD1 (5 bases). This CDR3 region has 13 residues. The germline V gene encodes CDR1 SGHNT and CDR2 YYREEE (reference sequence). V lost 4 bases, J lost 14 bases, and 20 bases lay in between. The CDR3 here is CASSPVDSGGRYF. The CDR3 coding sequence is TGTGCCAGCAGCCCCGTAGACAGTGGCGGACGGTATTTT. The entire variable domain, with the rest obtained from reference TRBV5-4 and TRBJ2-3, is as follows: ETGVTQSPTHLIKTRGQQVTLRCSSQSGHNTVSWYQQALGQGPQFIFQYYREEENGRGNFPPRFSGLQFPNYSSELNVNALELDDSALYLCASSPVDSGGRYFGPGTRLTVL.

In its sample, this clonotype ranks as medium-sized. The CDR3: CASSLAWDSTSYEQYF. CDR3 nucleotides: TGCGCCAGCAGCCTAGCGTGGGACTCCACGTCCTACGAGCAGTACTTC. The genes are TRBV4-3 and TRBJ2-7; a weak D match, TRBD2 (6 bases). Germline V gene lookup returns CDR1 LGHNA and CDR2 YSLEER. This CDR3 region has 16 residues. V was clipped by 4 bases and J by 1 base, with 17 bases between them.

On this clonotype: No conserved phenylalanine or tryptophan is present at the end of the CDR3, so a read error is the likely explanation. The DNA is omitted, as the CDR3 cannot be located on it reliably, and the CDR3 follows TCRdb's listing. CDR3: CASSQERGLEQPQHL. The J gene is TRBJ1-5, the V gene TRBV4-1. A total of 15 residues make up the CDR3, ends included. Germline CDR1 reads MGHRA; CDR2 reads YSYEKL.

This rearrangement joins TRBV24-1 to TRBJ2-3; tentative D call: TRBD2 (6 bases). Germline CDR1 reads KGHDR; CDR2 reads SFDVKD. The CDR3 is 16 amino acids. CDR3 DNA: TGTGAAACCAGTGATTTGCGGGCTAGCGGCACAGATACGCAGTATTTT. This codes for CETSDLRASGTDTQYF.

This chain joins TRBV7-8 and TRBJ2-7; D is unresolved. CDR1 and CDR2 from the germline V gene are SGHVS and FQNEAQ. This CDR3 contains 15 residues. V was pared by 2 bases and J by 3 bases, with 14 bases between. The CDR3 loop is CASSLYPSDYYEQYF. CDR3 nucleotide sequence: TGTGCCAGCAGCTTATATCCCTCGGATTACTACGAGCAGTACTTC.

V gene TRBV7-9 combines with J gene TRBJ1-2; D remains unclear. CDR1 SEHNR and CDR2 FQNEAQ come from the germline V gene (reference sequence). The ends were cut back, 5 bases at V and 8 bases at J, with 21 bases in the middle. This CDR3 contains 15 residues. The CDR3 here is CASSREDVRSGGYTF. In nucleotides, the CDR3 is TGTGCCAGCAGCAGAGAGGACGTCCGCTCGGGAGGCTACACCTTC.

This clonotype has only a few counts. A much bigger clone sits one base away, suggesting this may be a read error. The chain is built from TRBV29-1 and TRBJ2-3; D is undetermined. CDR3 size: 10 residues. Germline V gene lookup returns CDR1 SQVTM and CDR2 ANQGSEA. The CDR3 loop is CRVGVNTQYF. CDR3 nucleotide sequence: TGCAGAGTAGGTGTGAATACGCAGTATTTT.

The J gene is TRBJ1-1, the V gene TRBV29-1, with a possible D match to TRBD1 (5 bases). This CDR3 contains 12 residues. From germline, CDR1 is SQVTM and CDR2 ANQGSEA. CDR3 sequence: CAGMRAGTEAFF. The CDR3 DNA follows: TGCGCTGGGATGCGCGCAGGGACCGAAGCTTTCTTT.

This clonotype was detected ten times or more. This may arise from a read error, as a much more abundant clone is one base away. V usage is TRBV20-1 and J usage is TRBJ1-3; no clear D. V shed 4 bases and J shed 6 bases, with 13 bases lying between them. CDR3 length: 13 amino acids. Germline V gives CDR1 DFQATT, CDR2 SNEGSKA (reference sequence). In nucleotides, the CDR3 is TGCAGTGCTAAGGGTGGAGCTGTAAACACCATATATTTT. Translated: CSAKGGAVNTIYF.

Details on this clonotype: One end of the junction fails to match germline, which may point to a read error. V is TRBV3-1 and J is TRBJ1-5; D remains ambiguous. This CDR3 comprises 12 residues. Germline loops: CDR1 LGHDT, CDR2 YNNKEL (reference sequence). The CDR3 loop is CAISQRGETQHF. DNA of the CDR3: TGTGCCATCAGCCAACGGGGTGAAACCCAGCATTTT.

This clonotype is medium-sized by share. The rearrangement uses TRBV7-2 and TRBJ1-5; TRBD1 matches at 7 bases. Germline-derived CDR1 and CDR2 are SGHTA and FQGNSA. There are 16 residues in the CDR3. Germline trimming cut 5 bases from V and 0 bases from J; bases unmatched to any gene: 7. This CDR3 is CASSPRTGYSNQPQHF. The CDR3 DNA reads TGTGCCAGCAGCCCGCGGACAGGATATAGCAATCAGCCCCAGCATTTT.

Relative to its sample, this clonotype is medium-sized. V and J are TRBV20-1 and TRBJ2-7, with a possible D match to TRBD2 (6 bases). CDR3 length equals 14 residues. The ends were cut back, 5 bases at V and 3 bases at J, with 17 bases in the middle. Germline CDR1 and CDR2: DFQATT and SNEGSKA (reference sequence). CDR3 residues: CSAPVGGKNYEQYF. CDR3 in DNA: TGCAGTGCTCCGGTCGGGGGAAAGAACTACGAGCAGTACTTC.

On this clonotype: The germline gene is not matched at one end of the junction; a read error may be the cause. CDR3 coding DNA: TGTGCCAGCAGTTCTGCCAACTGGCGGGGGCAAGAGACCAAGTACTTC. This translates into CASSSANWRGQETKYF. The rearrangement links TRBV28 to TRBJ2-5; a weak D match, TRBD2 (7 bases). From germline, CDR1 is MDHEN and CDR2 SYDVKM. The CDR3 sequence is 16 residues long.